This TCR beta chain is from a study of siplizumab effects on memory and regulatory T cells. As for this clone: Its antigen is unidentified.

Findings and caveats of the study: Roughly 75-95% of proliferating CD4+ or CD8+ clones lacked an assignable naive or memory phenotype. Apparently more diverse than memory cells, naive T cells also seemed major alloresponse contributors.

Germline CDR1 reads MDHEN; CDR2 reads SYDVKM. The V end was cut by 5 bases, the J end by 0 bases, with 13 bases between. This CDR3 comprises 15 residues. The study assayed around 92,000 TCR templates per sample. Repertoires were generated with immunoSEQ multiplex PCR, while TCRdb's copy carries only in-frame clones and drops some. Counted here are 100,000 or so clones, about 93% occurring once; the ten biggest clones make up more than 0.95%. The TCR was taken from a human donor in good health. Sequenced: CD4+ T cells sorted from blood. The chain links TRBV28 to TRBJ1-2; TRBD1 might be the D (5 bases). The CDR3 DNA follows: TGTGCCAGCAGTCCCGGGACTGCATCTAACTATGGCTACACCTTC. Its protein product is CASSPGTASNYGYTF.